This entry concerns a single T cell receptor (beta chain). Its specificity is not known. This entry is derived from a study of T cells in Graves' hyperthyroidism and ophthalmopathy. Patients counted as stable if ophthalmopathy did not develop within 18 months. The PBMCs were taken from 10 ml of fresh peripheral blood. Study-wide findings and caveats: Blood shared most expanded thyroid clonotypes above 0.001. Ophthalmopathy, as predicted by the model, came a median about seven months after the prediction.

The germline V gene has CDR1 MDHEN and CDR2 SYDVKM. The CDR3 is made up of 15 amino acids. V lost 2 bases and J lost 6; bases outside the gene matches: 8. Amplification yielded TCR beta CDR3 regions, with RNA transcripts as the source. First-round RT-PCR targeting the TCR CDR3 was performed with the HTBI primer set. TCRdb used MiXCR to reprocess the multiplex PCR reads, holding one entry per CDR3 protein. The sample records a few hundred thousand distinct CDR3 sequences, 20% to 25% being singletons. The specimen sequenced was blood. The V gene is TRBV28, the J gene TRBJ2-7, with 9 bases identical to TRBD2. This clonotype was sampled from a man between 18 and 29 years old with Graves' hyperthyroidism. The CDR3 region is CASSLGGGGAREQYF. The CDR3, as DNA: TGTGCCAGCAGTTTAGGGGGCGGGGGGGCCCGCGAGCAGTACTTC.